This T cell receptor (beta chain) was identified during a study of beta chain features in type 1 diabetes. In the study overall: All samples yielded around 98,000,000 examined sorted cells. Points from the study as a whole: Moderately but significantly shorter TCRB CDR3s were found in Type 1 diabetes patients in all four CD4+ subsets. Insertions at VDJ junctions were less frequent in type 1 diabetes patients. These patients also deleted more nucleotides at the same junctions.

Germline V CDR1 and CDR2: SQVTM, ANQGSEA. The CDR3 spans 12 residues. V dropped 7 bases and J dropped 2 bases, with 9 bases sitting between them. Every isolated RNA sample was fully reverse transcribed, so sequencing captured expressed TCRB transcripts. Naive, central memory and regulatory T cell samples yielded some 3.9 million reads on average. Clones were read by immunoSEQ multiplex PCR, and TCRdb kept only the in-frame ones, dropping some. The sample holds 130,000 to 150,000 clones; roughly 53% are singletons and the top ten take roughly 0.43%. In regard to this clone: No antigen is known for it.

The chain employs TRBV29-1 and TRBJ1-5, with a weak D call TRBD1 (6 bases). The sample was Tregs from blood. The receptor's source is a man younger than 35 in good health. The CDR3 is CSARQGNQPQHF. The CDR3 DNA follows: TGCAGCGCCCGACAGGGCAATCAGCCCCAGCATTTT. Variable domain in full (rest from reference TRBV29-1 and TRBJ1-5): SAVISQKPSRDICQRGTSLTIQCQVDSQVTMMFWYRQQPGQSLTLIATANQGSEATYESGFVIDKFPISRPNLTFSTLTVSNMSPEDSSIYLCSARQGNQPQHFGDGTRLSIL.